One and the same sample provided the 32 T cell receptor beta chains below, sequenced in a study of OX40 agonist ivuxolimab in advanced cancers. The method was immunoSEQ multiplex PCR; TCRdb's version includes in-frame clones alone and lacks a portion of them. The table has about 48,000 clones, roughly 77% seen once. This specimen consisted of CD4+ or CD8+ T cells sorted from blood, obtained in a trial of the OX40 agonist ivuxolimab. These receptors came from an adult with an advanced solid tumor such as melanoma, head and neck, liver or kidney cancer.

The chain links TRBV27 to TRBJ2-3; D remains ambiguous. The germline gives CDR1 MNHEY, CDR2 SMNVEV (reference sequence). The ends were cut back, 7 bases at V and 2 bases at J, with 10 bases in the middle. The length of the CDR3 is 13 residues. CDR3: CASTFGVTDTQYF. The CDR3 region has the DNA TGTGCCAGCACCTTTGGGGTCACAGATACGCAGTATTTT.

V gene TRBV6-5 combines with J gene TRBJ2-1; 15 nucleotides line up with TRBD2. Losses at the gene ends were 2 bases for V and 7 bases for J; bases not matched to a gene: 3. The CDR3 has 16 residues. Germline V CDR1 and CDR2: MNHEY, SVGAGI. In DNA form, the CDR3 reads TGTGCCAGCAGTTACCACGGACTAGCGGGAGGGAATGAGCAGTTCTTC. This gives the protein CASSYHGLAGGNEQFF.

This chain joins TRBV2 and TRBJ2-7; TRBD2 agrees at 7 bases. The V gene end was trimmed by 7 bases and the J gene end by 2 bases; junction bases not matched to a gene: 8. Germline lookup yields CDR1 SNHLY and CDR2 FYNNEI. CDR3 length: 14 amino acids. CDR3 nucleotides: TGTGCCAGCACCGCGGGACGGGGGGCCTACGAGCAGTACTTC. It codes for CASTAGRGAYEQYF.

The chain employs TRBV7-7 and TRBJ2-5; 7 positions agree with TRBD2. CDR3 size: 14 residues. Germline assignment: CDR1 SSHAT and CDR2 FNYEAQ (reference sequence). J was trimmed by 1 base and V by 5 bases; bases with no gene match: 4. The DNA of the CDR3 is TGTGCCAGCAGCGGAGGGACTATCCAAGAGACCCAGTACTTC. Translating it yields CASSGGTIQETQYF.

The CDR3 DNA sequence: TGCGCCAGCAGTGAAATGAGAGGGGGTAGCACCGGGGAGCTGTTTTTT. It specifies CASSEMRGGSTGELFF. The gene calls are TRBV10-1 and TRBJ2-2; tentative D call: TRBD1 (6 bases). V was shortened by 3 bases and J by 4 bases, with 15 bases between the two germline ends. The CDR3 extends over 16 amino acids. The germline gives CDR1 WNHNN, CDR2 SYGVQD (reference sequence).

The genes are TRBV11-3 and TRBJ2-6; 12 nucleotides align to TRBD2. V lost 4 bases, J lost 0 bases, and 4 bases stayed unmatched. The CDR3 length is 18 residues. Looked up from germline, CDR1 is SGHNT and CDR2 is YENEEA. DNA of the CDR3: TGTGCCAGCAGCTCCGGACTAGCGGGGAGCTCTGGGGCCAACGTCCTGACTTTC. Translation: CASSSGLAGSSGANVLTF.

As for this clone: One end of the junction is discordant with germline, which a read error may explain. The chain combines TRBV5-4 with TRBJ2-7; D unresolved. Germline-derived CDR1 and CDR2 are SGHNT and YYREEE (reference sequence). The CDR3 runs to 15 residues. The DNA for the CDR3 is TGCGCCAGCAGCCAAGATCCCCACCAGTCCTACGAGCAGTACTTC. This translates into CASSQDPHQSYEQYF.

This clone has just one count. The J gene is TRBJ2-7, the V gene TRBV9; perhaps TRBD2 as D (6 bases). CDR1 is SGDLS and CDR2 is YYNGEE in the germline V gene. The CDR3 length is 16 residues. Trimming shortened V by 4 bases and J by 6 bases, and 23 bases separated the two germline ends. The CDR3, as DNA: TGTGCCAGCAGCCCCCGAGAAGGAGGGGTTTTCGGCGAGCAGTACTTC. It encodes CASSPREGGVFGEQYF.

The rearrangement uses TRBV2 and TRBJ1-6, with unresolved D. The CDR3 length is 17 residues. Trimming stripped 1 base from V and 0 bases from J, with 10 bases between. The V gene's germline CDR1 is SNHLY and CDR2 FYNNEI. This CDR3 is CASSEVGPSSYNSPLHF. CDR3 in DNA: TGTGCCAGCAGTGAAGTAGGACCGAGCTCCTATAATTCACCCCTCCACTTT.

The V gene is TRBV11-2, the J gene TRBJ2-3, with no clear D. Germline V lookup: CDR1 SGHAT, CDR2 FQNNGV. The CDR3 consists of 12 residues. Deletions cut 3 bases from V and 5 bases from J, with 6 bases between. The CDR3 region is CASSFDGDTQYF. The CDR3 DNA follows: TGTGCCAGCAGCTTCGACGGAGATACGCAGTATTTT.

The chain is built from TRBV19 and TRBJ1-5, with 7 nucleotides matching TRBD1. The CDR3 consists of 15 residues. J lost 6 bases, V lost 4 bases, and 9 bases had no gene match. In germline, CDR1 is LNHDA, CDR2 SQIVND (reference sequence). CDR3 sequence reads: CASSKRDSQGQPQHF. In DNA, the CDR3 is TGTGCCAGTAGTAAACGGGACAGTCAAGGTCAGCCCCAGCATTTT.

The V gene is TRBV9, the J gene TRBJ1-1, with TRBD1 as a possible D gene (6 bases). The CDR3 loop spans 16 amino acids. Looked up from germline, CDR1 is SGDLS and CDR2 is YYNGEE. V was pared by 3 bases and J by 1 base, with 16 bases between. The CDR3 spells CASSAPDSGSNTEAFF. DNA of the CDR3: TGTGCCAGCAGCGCCCCGGACAGTGGGTCGAACACTGAAGCTTTCTTT.

The chain links TRBV6-6 to TRBJ2-3; D uncertain. The CDR3 contains 16 residues. Trimming removed 0 bases from V and 0 bases from J, with 10 bases in between. Germline V CDR1 and CDR2: MNHNY, SVGAGI (reference sequence). The CDR3 DNA sequence: TGTGCCAGCAGTTACTCACGAGGTCATAGCACAGATACGCAGTATTTT. Translating gives CASSYSRGHSTDTQYF.

The V gene is TRBV5-1, the J gene TRBJ1-2; perhaps TRBD1 as D (6 bases). CDR3 length: 13 residues. Germline V gives CDR1 SGHRS, CDR2 YFSETQ. V was shortened by 0 bases and J by 4 bases, with 7 bases between the two germline ends. The CDR3 region is CASSLGGGYGYTF. DNA for the CDR3: TGCGCCAGCAGCTTGGGAGGGGGCTATGGCTACACCTTC.

The chain joins TRBV27 to TRBJ1-1, with TRBD1 matching 10 bases. CDR3 length: 19 residues. J lost 1 base, V lost 4 bases, and 15 bases had no gene match. Germline V gives CDR1 MNHEY, CDR2 SMNVEV (reference sequence). The CDR3 loop is CASSSTLGDRGFGNTEAFF. The CDR3, as DNA: TGTGCCAGCAGTTCTACCCTGGGGGACAGGGGTTTTGGGAACACTGAAGCTTTCTTT.

This chain connects TRBV5-5 to TRBJ1-5; 7 nucleotides agree with TRBD1. The CDR3 has 16 amino acids. CDR1 is SGHKS, CDR2 YYEKEE, per germline (reference sequence). J gave up 3 bases and V 5 bases, and 11 bases lay outside the gene matches. The CDR3, as DNA: TGTGCCAGCAGAAATGACAGGGAGATAGCCAATCAGCCCCAGCATTTT. Translation: CASRNDREIANQPQHF.

The chain has TRBV7-2 and TRBJ2-7; unclear D gene. Per germline, CDR1 SGHTA and CDR2 FQGNSA. Trimming took off 3 bases at V and 1 base at J, with 7 bases between the two ends. The CDR3 is 13 residues long. The CDR3 sequence is CASSFRFSYEQYF. Here the CDR3 DNA reads TGTGCCAGCAGCTTCCGGTTTTCCTACGAGCAGTACTTC.

This clone showed up just a few times. The CDR3 spells CAWSGGLGQPQHF. The CDR3 nucleotides are TGTGCCTGGAGTGGTGGGTTAGGGCAGCCCCAGCATTTT. The chain links TRBV30 to TRBJ1-5; no clear D. The CDR3 totals 13 residues. Germline V gene data show CDR1 as GTSNPN and CDR2 as SVGIG (reference sequence). V lost 1 base, J lost 7 bases, and 11 bases lay in between.

This clone rates as medium-sized (0.01 to 0.1%). V is TRBV5-4 and J is TRBJ1-1; maybe TRBD1 (6 bases). Trimming removed 1 base from V and 0 bases from J, with 19 bases in between. This CDR3 is built from 18 residues. Germline V gene lookup returns CDR1 SGHNT and CDR2 YYREEE (reference sequence). The CDR3 region is CASSLSQAGDFMNTEAFF. The CDR3 DNA reads as TGTGCCAGCAGCTTGAGTCAGGCAGGGGACTTCATGAACACTGAAGCTTTCTTT.

The V and J genes are TRBV4-3 and TRBJ2-7, with D uncertain. Trimming removed 0 bases from V and 0 bases from J, with 12 bases in between. Germline V gene data show CDR1 as LGHNA and CDR2 as YSLEER. The CDR3 runs to 16 residues. CDR3 sequence reads: CASSQEAALSSYEQYF. The CDR3 nucleotides are TGCGCCAGCAGCCAAGAGGCGGCTTTAAGCTCCTACGAGCAGTACTTC.

This clone came up a few times. The chain couples TRBV7-3 to TRBJ2-7; 8 bases are shared with TRBD1. CDR3 length: 14 amino acids. J gave up 3 bases and V 5 bases, and 6 bases lay outside the gene matches. Germline V CDR1 and CDR2: SGHTA, FQGTGA. CDR3 region: CASSGGTGDYEQYF. The CDR3 DNA reads as TGTGCCAGCAGCGGGGGGACAGGAGACTACGAGCAGTACTTC.

This clone was counted a few times. V is TRBV11-2 and J is TRBJ1-4, with D perhaps TRBD1 (5 bases). The CDR3 length is 13 residues. V dropped 6 bases and J dropped 5 bases, with 10 bases sitting between them. Per germline, CDR1 SGHAT and CDR2 FQNNGV. The CDR3: CASSRDVNEKLFF. CDR3 nucleotides: TGTGCCAGCAGTAGGGACGTCAATGAAAAACTGTTTTTT.

The chain carries TRBV2 and TRBJ2-5; 10 bases match TRBD2. The germline gives CDR1 SNHLY, CDR2 FYNNEI. The CDR3 has 14 amino acids. The V and J ends lost 8 bases and 4 bases, in that order; junction bases with no gene match: 7. CDR3 loop: CASGSSGRRETQYF. CDR3 nucleotide sequence: TGTGCCAGCGGGTCTAGCGGGAGAAGAGAGACCCAGTACTTC.

The chain uses TRBV30 and TRBJ1-2; a weak D match, TRBD1 (6 bases). The CDR3 contains 13 residues. V dropped 3 bases and J dropped 6 bases, with 14 bases sitting between them. CDR1 is GTSNPN, CDR2 SVGIG, per germline (reference sequence). The CDR3 DNA follows: TGTGCCTGGAGGCCCAGGGGAGAGGATGGCTACACCTTC. Encoded protein: CAWRPRGEDGYTF.

The V call is TRBV5-4, the J call TRBJ1-1, with D unresolved. V was pared by 7 bases and J by 0 bases, with 7 bases between. CDR3 length: 12 residues. Germline V gene data show CDR1 as SGHNT and CDR2 as YYREEE (reference sequence). DNA for the CDR3: TGTGCCAGCGTTGGCCTGAACACTGAAGCTTTCTTT. Translating gives CASVGLNTEAFF.

This chain joins TRBV6-1 and TRBJ1-2; no firm D call. The CDR3 covers 17 residues. V shed 3 bases and J shed 4 bases, with 21 bases lying between them. CDR1 and CDR2 (germline): MNHNS, SASEGT. The CDR3 sequence is CASSDKRPTASSYGYTF. CDR3 DNA: TGTGCCAGCAGTGACAAGAGACCGACCGCCTCTTCCTATGGCTACACCTTC.

The chain combines TRBV19 with TRBJ1-1; no reliable D call. This CDR3 spans 15 amino acids. Per the germline V gene, CDR1 is LNHDA and CDR2 is SQIVND (reference sequence). Trimming cost V 8 bases and J 0 bases, with 16 bases left between them. CDR3 sequence reads: CASSGMSGMNTEAFF. Written as DNA, the CDR3 is TGTGCCAGTTCCGGGATGAGCGGGATGAACACTGAAGCTTTCTTT.

The V call is TRBV19, the J call TRBJ2-7; TRBD1 matches at 8 bases. Germline V gene sequence: CDR1 LNHDA, CDR2 SQIVND (reference sequence). The CDR3 has 15 amino acids. V shed 2 bases, J shed 2 bases, and the junction held 5 bases outside the gene matches. The CDR3 sequence: CASSIMDRVPYEQYF. CDR3 sequence (DNA): TGTGCCAGTAGTATAATGGACAGGGTCCCCTACGAGCAGTACTTC. The whole variable domain, remainder taken from reference TRBV19 and TRBJ2-7, is DGGITQSPKYLFRKEGQNVTLSCEQNLNHDAMYWYRQDPGQGLRLIYYSQIVNDFQKGDIAEGYSVSREKKESFPLTVTSAQKNPTAFYLCASSIMDRVPYEQYFGPGTRLTVT.

This chain connects TRBV18 to TRBJ2-1; TRBD2 agrees at 15 bases. Germline CDR1 and CDR2: KGHSH and LQKENI. Unmatched junction bases numbered 4, after V lost 5 bases and J lost 5 bases. The CDR3 is 16 amino acids. As DNA, the CDR3 is TGTGCCAGCTCAGGGACTAGCGGGAGGCAAAACAATGAGCAGTTCTTC. This encodes CASSGTSGRQNNEQFF.

The chain has TRBV6-5 and TRBJ1-1; 9 bases map to TRBD1. J was trimmed by 6 bases and V by 5 bases; bases with no gene match: 7. CDR1 is MNHEY, CDR2 SVGAGI, per germline. CDR3 length: 14 residues. CDR3: CASSRDRAGAEAFF. The CDR3 DNA follows: TGTGCCAGCAGTCGGGACAGGGCGGGGGCTGAAGCTTTCTTT.

This chain joins TRBV7-8 and TRBJ2-7, with 8 bases that match TRBD1. V shed 5 bases, J shed 7 bases, and the junction held 10 bases outside the gene matches. Per the germline V gene, CDR1 is SGHVS and CDR2 is FQNEAQ. The length of the CDR3 is 14 residues. The CDR3 nucleotides are TGTGCCAGCAGCACCGGACAGGGAGAAAGAGAGCAGTACTTC. This codes for CASSTGQGEREQYF. The full variable domain, rest sourced from reference TRBV7-8 and TRBJ2-7, is GAGVSQSPRYKVAKRGQDVALRCDPISGHVSLFWYQQALGQGPEFLTYFQNEAQLDKSGLPSDRFFAERPEGSVSTLKIQRTQQEDSAVYLCASSTGQGEREQYFGPGTRLTVT.

The rearrangement links TRBV11-2 to TRBJ2-7, with D unclear. The CDR3 has 15 amino acids. Germline CDR1 reads SGHAT; CDR2 reads FQNNGV. The V end was cut by 5 bases, the J end by 0 bases, with 14 bases between. The CDR3 DNA follows: TGTGCCAGCAGCACCACCCATGAATCCTCCTACGAGCAGTACTTC. As protein: CASSTTHESSYEQYF.